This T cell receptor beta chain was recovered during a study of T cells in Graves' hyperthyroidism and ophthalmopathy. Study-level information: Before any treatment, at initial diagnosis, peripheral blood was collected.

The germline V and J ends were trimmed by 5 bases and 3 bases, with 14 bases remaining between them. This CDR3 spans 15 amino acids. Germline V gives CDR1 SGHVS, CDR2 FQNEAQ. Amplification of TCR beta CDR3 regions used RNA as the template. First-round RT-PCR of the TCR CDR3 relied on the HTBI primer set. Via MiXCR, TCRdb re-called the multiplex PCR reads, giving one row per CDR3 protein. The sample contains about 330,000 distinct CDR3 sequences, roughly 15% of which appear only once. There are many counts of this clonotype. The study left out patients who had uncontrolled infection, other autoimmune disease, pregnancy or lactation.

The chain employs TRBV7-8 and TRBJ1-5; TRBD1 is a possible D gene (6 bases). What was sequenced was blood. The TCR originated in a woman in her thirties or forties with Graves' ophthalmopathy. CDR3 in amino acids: CASSPVTGNNQPQHF. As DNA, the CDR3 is TGTGCCAGCAGCCCAGTTACAGGGAACAATCAGCCCCAGCATTTT. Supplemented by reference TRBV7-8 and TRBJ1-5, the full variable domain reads GAGVSQSPRYKVAKRGQDVALRCDPISGHVSLFWYQQALGQGPEFLTYFQNEAQLDKSGLPSDRFFAERPEGSVSTLKIQRTQQEDSAVYLCASSPVTGNNQPQHFGDGTRLSIL.